One sample yielded the 10 T cell receptor beta chains listed below, sequenced in a study of spatial heterogeneity in lung cancer. Time point reported: blood at routine non-recurrence follow-up after resection. Unsorted tumor, nontumor lung tissue or cryopreserved PBMC supplied the whole RNA. TCRdb ran MiXCR on the 5' RACE reads and lists one entry per CDR3 protein. The sample shows about 120,000 distinct CDR3 sequences, roughly an eighth of them seen only once. The sequencing here drew on PBMCs, taken at follow-up. The origin of the receptors is a male donor with early-stage non-small cell lung cancer.

This clonotype was counted ten times or more. V and J are TRBV20-1 and TRBJ2-1; D possibly uses TRBD1 or TRBD2 (5 bases each). This CDR3 region has 13 residues. Deletions cut 7 bases from V and 7 bases from J, with 17 bases between. Germline assignment: CDR1 DFQATT and CDR2 SNEGSKA (reference sequence). In nucleotides, the CDR3 is TGCAGTGAGGCGGGTGATGGGACGAATGAGCAGTTCTTC. It is translated as CSEAGDGTNEQFF.

This clonotype has a count of ten or more. The gene calls are TRBV12-3 or TRBV12-4 and TRBJ2-3; 10 nucleotides match TRBD1. This CDR3 spans 14 amino acids. The V segment lost 5 bases and the J segment 4 bases; nucleotides outside the gene matches: 3. The CDR3 loop is CASSPGQGSDTQYF. The CDR3 DNA is TGTGCCAGCAGTCCGGGACAGGGGTCAGATACGCAGTATTTT.

CDR3 in amino acids: CATSDPVKDTQYF. For the CDR3, the DNA is TGTGCCACCAGTGACCCTGTGAAAGATACGCAGTATTTT. The chain combines TRBV24-1 with TRBJ2-3; no clear D gene. This CDR3 spans 13 amino acids. Trimming left V 4 bases short and J 5 bases short, with 9 bases between. CDR1 KGHDR and CDR2 SFDVKD come from the germline V gene.

To note about this clonotype: Germline is not matched at one junction end, which may reflect a read error. J is TRBJ2-3 and V is TRBV7-7; TRBD2 matches 11 bases. The CDR3 runs to 15 residues. Germline CDR1 reads SSHAT; CDR2 reads FNYEAQ (reference sequence). The CDR3 sequence is CASSAGLADTDTQYF. CDR3 DNA: TGTGCTAGCAGCGCGGGACTAGCGGACACAGATACGCAGTATTTT. The full variable domain, rest sourced from reference TRBV7-7 and TRBJ2-3, is GAGVSQSPRYKVTKRGQDVTLRCDPISSHATLYWYQQALGQGPEFLTYFNYEAQPDKSGLPSDRFSAERPEGSISTLTIQRTEQRDSAMYRCASSAGLADTDTQYFGPGTRLTVL.

The V call is TRBV14, the J call TRBJ2-7; 7 bases align to TRBD1. J lost 3 bases, V lost 1 base, and 3 bases had no gene match. The CDR3 covers 14 residues. From germline, CDR1 is SGHDN and CDR2 FVKESK. CDR3 sequence (DNA): TGTGCCAGCAGCCAAGCAGGGGGTTTCTACGAGCAGTACTTC. It codes for CASSQAGGFYEQYF.

The chain joins TRBV2 to TRBJ1-1, with a weak D call TRBD1 (6 bases). The CDR3 is 15 residues long. V lost 6 bases and J 1 base, leaving 15 bases between the germline ends. CDR1 SNHLY and CDR2 FYNNEI come from the germline V gene. In nucleotides, the CDR3 is TGTGCCAGCAGCCTCGAAGGGGGGACGAACACTGAAGCTTTCTTT. As protein: CASSLEGGTNTEAFF.

This chain uses TRBV7-2 with TRBJ1-6; D is unclear. The CDR3 is made up of 15 amino acids. From germline, CDR1 is SGHTA and CDR2 FQGNSA. The V end was cut by 5 bases, the J end by 7 bases, with 15 bases between. The CDR3 spells CASSPVVNPNSPLHF. The CDR3 region has the DNA TGTGCCAGCAGCCCTGTCGTAAATCCAAATTCACCCCTCCACTTT.

J is TRBJ1-5 and V is TRBV20-1; D unclear. Trimming left V 6 bases short and J 9 bases short, with 15 bases between. The length of the CDR3 is 12 residues. The germline V gene has CDR1 DFQATT and CDR2 SNEGSKA (reference sequence). The CDR3 reads CSALGLAMPQHF. CDR3 coding DNA: TGCAGTGCGCTCGGACTGGCCATGCCCCAGCATTTT.

This clonotype turned up a few times. V and J are TRBV20-1 and TRBJ2-7; 8 nucleotides agree with TRBD2. The CDR3 covers 14 residues. V lost 3 bases and J lost 3; bases outside the gene matches: 7. CDR1 is DFQATT and CDR2 is SNEGSKA in the germline V gene (reference sequence). The CDR3 spells CSASGRGEGYEQYF. The CDR3 DNA follows: TGCAGTGCTAGCGGGCGGGGGGAAGGCTACGAGCAGTACTTC.

This clonotype turned up a few times. The gene calls are TRBV12-3 or TRBV12-4 and TRBJ2-2; 8 nucleotides match TRBD2. The CDR3 spans 15 residues. The ends lost 6 bases at V and 4 bases at J; junction bases unmatched: 7. The CDR3 DNA reads as TGTGCCAGCAGCCCCGGGACTAGAGCCACCGGGGAGCTGTTTTTT. It is translated as CASSPGTRATGELFF.